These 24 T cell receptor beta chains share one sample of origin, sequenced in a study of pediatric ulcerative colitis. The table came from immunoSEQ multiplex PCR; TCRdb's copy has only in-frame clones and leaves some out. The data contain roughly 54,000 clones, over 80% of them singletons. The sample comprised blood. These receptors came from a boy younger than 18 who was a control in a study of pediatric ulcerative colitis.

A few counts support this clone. CDR3 in DNA: TGTGCCAGCAGTGAATACGGTGGCTACACCTTC. Translated: CASSEYGGYTF. This sequence joins TRBV2 and TRBJ1-2, with unresolved D. The length of the CDR3 is 11 residues. With 2 bases removed from V and 7 bases from J, the gap between germline ends came to 5 bases. Germline loops: CDR1 SNHLY, CDR2 FYNNEI.

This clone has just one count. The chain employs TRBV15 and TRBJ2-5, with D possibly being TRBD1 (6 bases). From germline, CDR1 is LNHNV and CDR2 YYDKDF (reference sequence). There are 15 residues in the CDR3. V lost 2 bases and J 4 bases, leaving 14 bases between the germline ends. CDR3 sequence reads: CATSRNRGGGETQYF. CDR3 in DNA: TGTGCCACCAGCAGAAACCGAGGGGGTGGAGAGACCCAGTACTTC.

The CDR3 region has the DNA TGTGCCACCAACATAGGGGGCAGCTCCTACGAGCAGTACTTC. Its protein product is CATNIGGSSYEQYF. The chain has TRBV28 and TRBJ2-7; the match to TRBD1 covers 7 bases. V lost 10 bases, J lost 0 bases, and 9 bases stayed unmatched. The CDR3 contains 14 residues. Germline CDR1 reads MDHEN; CDR2 reads SYDVKM.

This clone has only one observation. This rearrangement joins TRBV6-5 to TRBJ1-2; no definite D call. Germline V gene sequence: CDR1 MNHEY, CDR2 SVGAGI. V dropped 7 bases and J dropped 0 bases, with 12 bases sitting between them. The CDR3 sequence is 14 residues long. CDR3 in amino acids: CASTPGGANYGYTF. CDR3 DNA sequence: TGTGCCAGCACCCCCGGCGGAGCTAACTATGGCTACACCTTC.

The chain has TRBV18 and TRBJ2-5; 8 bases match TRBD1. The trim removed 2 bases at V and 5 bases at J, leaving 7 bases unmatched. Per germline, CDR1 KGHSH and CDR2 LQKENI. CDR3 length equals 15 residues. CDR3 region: CASSPVSGGAETQYF. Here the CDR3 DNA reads TGTGCCAGCTCACCAGTTTCAGGGGGCGCGGAGACCCAGTACTTC.

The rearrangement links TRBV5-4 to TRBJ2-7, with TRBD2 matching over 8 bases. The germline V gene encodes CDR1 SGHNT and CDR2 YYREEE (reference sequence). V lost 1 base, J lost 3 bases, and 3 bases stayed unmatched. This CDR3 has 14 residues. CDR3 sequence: CASSLRGGNYEQYF. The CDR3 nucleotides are TGTGCCAGCAGCTTGCGGGGGGGAAACTACGAGCAGTACTTC.

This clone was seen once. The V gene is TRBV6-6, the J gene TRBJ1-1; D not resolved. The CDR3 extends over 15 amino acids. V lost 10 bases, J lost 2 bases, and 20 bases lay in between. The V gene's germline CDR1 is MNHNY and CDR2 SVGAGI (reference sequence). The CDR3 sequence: CATYPTGRGNTEAFF. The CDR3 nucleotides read TGTGCCACCTACCCGACGGGCCGCGGAAACACTGAAGCTTTCTTT.

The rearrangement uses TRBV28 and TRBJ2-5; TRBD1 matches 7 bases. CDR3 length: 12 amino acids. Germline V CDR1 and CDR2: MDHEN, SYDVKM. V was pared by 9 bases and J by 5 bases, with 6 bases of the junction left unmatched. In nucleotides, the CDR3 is TGTGCCAGGAAGAGGGGGCGGGAGACCCAGTACTTC. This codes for CARKRGRETQYF.

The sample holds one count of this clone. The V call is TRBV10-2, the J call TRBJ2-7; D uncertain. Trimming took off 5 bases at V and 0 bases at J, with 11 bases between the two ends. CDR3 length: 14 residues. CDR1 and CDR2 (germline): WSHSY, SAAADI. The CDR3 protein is CASSIGRDSYEQYF. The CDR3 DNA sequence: TGCGCCAGCAGTATTGGACGCGACTCCTACGAGCAGTACTTC.

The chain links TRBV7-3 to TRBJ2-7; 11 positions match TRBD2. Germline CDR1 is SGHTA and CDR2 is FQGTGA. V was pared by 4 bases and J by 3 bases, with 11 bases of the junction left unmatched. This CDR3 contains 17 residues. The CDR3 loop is CASSSQKTSGTNYEQYF. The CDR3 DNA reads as TGTGCCAGCAGCTCCCAGAAGACTAGCGGGACAAACTACGAGCAGTACTTC. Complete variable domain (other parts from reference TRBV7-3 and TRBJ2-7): GAGVSQTPSNKVTEKGKYVELRCDPISGHTALYWYRQSLGQGPEFLIYFQGTGAADDSGLPNDRFFAVRPEGSVSTLKIQRTERGDSAVYLCASSSQKTSGTNYEQYFGPGTRLTVT.

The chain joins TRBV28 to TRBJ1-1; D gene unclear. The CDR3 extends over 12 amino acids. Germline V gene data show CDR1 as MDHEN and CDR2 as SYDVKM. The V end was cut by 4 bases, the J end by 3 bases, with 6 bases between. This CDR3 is CASSSPDTEAFF. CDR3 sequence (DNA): TGTGCCAGCAGTTCCCCAGACACTGAAGCTTTCTTT.

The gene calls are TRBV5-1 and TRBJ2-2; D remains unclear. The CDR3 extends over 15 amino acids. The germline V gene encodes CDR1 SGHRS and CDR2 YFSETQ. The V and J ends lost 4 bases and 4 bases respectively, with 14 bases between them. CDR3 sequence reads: CASSLNPFITGELFF. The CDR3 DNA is TGCGCCAGCAGCCTGAATCCGTTTATCACCGGGGAGCTGTTTTTT.

In DNA, the CDR3 is TGTGCCAGCAGCGCTCTTACAGGGGTGAACACTGAAGCTTTCTTT. It is translated as CASSALTGVNTEAFF. V and J are TRBV9 and TRBJ1-1, with 7 bases identical to TRBD1. This CDR3 is built from 15 residues. Germline V gene lookup returns CDR1 SGDLS and CDR2 YYNGEE. V dropped 3 bases and J dropped 0; count of bases not matched to a gene: 5. Full variable domain (remainder filled in from reference TRBV9 and TRBJ1-1): DSGVTQTPKHLITATGQRVTLRCSPRSGDLSVYWYQQSLDQGLQFLIQYYNGEERAKGNILERFSAQQFPDLHSELNLSSLELGDSALYFCASSALTGVNTEAFFGQGTRLTVV.

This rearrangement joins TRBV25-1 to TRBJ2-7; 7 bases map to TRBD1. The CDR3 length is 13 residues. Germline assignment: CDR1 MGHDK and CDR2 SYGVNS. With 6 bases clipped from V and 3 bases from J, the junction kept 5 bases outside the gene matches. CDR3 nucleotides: TGTGCCAGCAGCGTTAGACAGGGCTACGAGCAGTACTTC. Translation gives CASSVRQGYEQYF.

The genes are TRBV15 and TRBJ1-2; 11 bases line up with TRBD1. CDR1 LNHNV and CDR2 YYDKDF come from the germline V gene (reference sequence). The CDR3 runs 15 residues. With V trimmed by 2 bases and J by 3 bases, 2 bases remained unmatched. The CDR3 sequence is CATSRRTGGDYGYTF. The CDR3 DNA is TGTGCCACCAGCAGACGGACAGGGGGCGACTATGGCTACACCTTC.

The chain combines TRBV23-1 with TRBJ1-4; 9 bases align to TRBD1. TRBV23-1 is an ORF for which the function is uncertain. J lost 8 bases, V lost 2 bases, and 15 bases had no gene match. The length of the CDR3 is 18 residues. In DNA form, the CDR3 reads TGCGCCAGCAGTCAAGACAGGGGGAGTGTCGCCCCGTTCGAAAAACTGTTTTTT. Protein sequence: CASSQDRGSVAPFEKLFF.

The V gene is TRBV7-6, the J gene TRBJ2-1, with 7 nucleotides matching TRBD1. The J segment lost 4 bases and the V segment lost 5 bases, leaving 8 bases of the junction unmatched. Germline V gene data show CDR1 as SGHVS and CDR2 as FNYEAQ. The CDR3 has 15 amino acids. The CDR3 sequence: CASSQTGTDYNEQFF. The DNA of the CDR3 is TGTGCCAGCAGCCAAACGGGGACAGATTACAATGAGCAGTTCTTC.

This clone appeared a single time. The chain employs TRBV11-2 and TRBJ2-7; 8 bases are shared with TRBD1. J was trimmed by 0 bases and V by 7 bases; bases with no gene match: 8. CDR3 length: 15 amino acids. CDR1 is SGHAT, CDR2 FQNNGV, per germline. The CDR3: CASTPRDRSSYEQYF. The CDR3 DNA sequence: TGTGCCAGCACCCCTCGGGACAGGAGCTCCTACGAGCAGTACTTC.

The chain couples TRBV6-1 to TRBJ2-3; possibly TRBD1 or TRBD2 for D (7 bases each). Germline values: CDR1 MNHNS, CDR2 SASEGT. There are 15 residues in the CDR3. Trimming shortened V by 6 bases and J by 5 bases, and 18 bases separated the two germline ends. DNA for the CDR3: TGTGCCAGCAGGCGGCAGGGGGGGAAAAAAGATACGCAGTATTTT. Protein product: CASRRQGGKKDTQYF.

Here the CDR3 DNA reads TGTGCCAGCAGCTTAATTCGGGGGATTGGAAACACCATATATTTT. Translated: CASSLIRGIGNTIYF. The chain is built from TRBV11-2 and TRBJ1-3; D is possibly TRBD1 (5 bases). The germline V gene has CDR1 SGHAT and CDR2 FQNNGV. This CDR3 has 15 amino acids. Trimming stripped 2 bases from V and 3 bases from J, with 11 bases between.

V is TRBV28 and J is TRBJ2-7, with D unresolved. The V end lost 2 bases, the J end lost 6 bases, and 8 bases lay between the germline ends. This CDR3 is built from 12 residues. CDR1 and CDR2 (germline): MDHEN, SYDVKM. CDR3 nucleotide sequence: TGTGCCAGCAGTTTACTCGAGAGCGAGCAGTACTTC. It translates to CASSLLESEQYF. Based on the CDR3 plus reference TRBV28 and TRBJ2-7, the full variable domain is DVKVTQSSRYLVKRTGEKVFLECVQDMDHENMFWYRQDPGLGLRLIYFSYDVKMKEKGDIPEGYSVSREKKERFSLILESASTNQTSMYLCASSLLESEQYFGPGTRLTVT.

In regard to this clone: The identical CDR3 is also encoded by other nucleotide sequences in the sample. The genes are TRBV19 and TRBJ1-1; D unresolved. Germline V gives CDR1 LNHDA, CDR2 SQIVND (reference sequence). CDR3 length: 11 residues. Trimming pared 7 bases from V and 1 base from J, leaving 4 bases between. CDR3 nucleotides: TGTGCCAGTAAAAAGAACACTGAAGCTTTCTTT. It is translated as CASKKNTEAFF.

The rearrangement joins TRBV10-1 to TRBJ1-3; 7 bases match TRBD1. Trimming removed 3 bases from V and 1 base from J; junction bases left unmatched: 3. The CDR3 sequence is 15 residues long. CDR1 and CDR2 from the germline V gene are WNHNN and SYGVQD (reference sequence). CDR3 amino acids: CASSETGESGNTIYF. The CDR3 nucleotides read TGCGCCAGCAGTGAAACAGGGGAGTCTGGAAACACCATATATTTT.

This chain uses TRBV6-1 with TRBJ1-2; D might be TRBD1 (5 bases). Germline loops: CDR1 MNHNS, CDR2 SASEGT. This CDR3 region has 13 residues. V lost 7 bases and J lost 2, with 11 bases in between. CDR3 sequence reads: CASIGGINYGYTF. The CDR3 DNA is TGTGCCAGCATCGGGGGGATAAACTATGGCTACACCTTC.